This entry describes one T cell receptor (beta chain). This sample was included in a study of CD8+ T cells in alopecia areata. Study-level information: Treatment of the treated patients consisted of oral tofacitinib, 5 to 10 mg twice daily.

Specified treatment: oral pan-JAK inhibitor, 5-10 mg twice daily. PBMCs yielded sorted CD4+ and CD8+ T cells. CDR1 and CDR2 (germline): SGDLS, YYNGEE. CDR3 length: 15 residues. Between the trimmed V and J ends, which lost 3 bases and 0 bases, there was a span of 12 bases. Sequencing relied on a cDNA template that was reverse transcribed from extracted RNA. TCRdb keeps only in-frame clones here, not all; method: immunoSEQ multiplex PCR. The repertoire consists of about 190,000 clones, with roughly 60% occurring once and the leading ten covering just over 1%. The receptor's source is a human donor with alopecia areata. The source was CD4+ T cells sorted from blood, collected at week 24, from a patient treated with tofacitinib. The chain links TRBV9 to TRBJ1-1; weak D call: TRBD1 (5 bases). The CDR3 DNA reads TGTGCCAGCAGCGAGAGACAGAAGATGAACACTGAAGCTTTCTTT. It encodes CASSERQKMNTEAFF.